The 13 T cell receptor beta chains given below trace back to one sample, sequenced in a study of control samples from healthy donors and cancer patients (dated by TCRdb to about 2020). Preparation of the library involved the immunoSEQ multiplex PCR assay. TCRdb holds this immuneACCESS table with in-frame rearrangements only. Some clones are missing; in checked studies, unresolved V genes explain under half, and the rest has no known cause. The sample table records 150,000 to 200,000 clones; 91% of these occur just once. Jointly, the top ten make up 1.5% of the sample. Sequenced sample: blood. The receptor set was obtained from a woman between 25 and 40 years old in good health.

This sequence joins TRBV7-9 and TRBJ2-5; perhaps TRBD1 as D (6 bases). The CDR3 is made up of 15 amino acids. CDR1 and CDR2 (germline): SEHNR, FQNEAQ (reference sequence). Trimming removed 5 bases from V and 1 base from J, with 14 bases in between. The CDR3 DNA reads as TGTGCCAGCAGCGAACGACAGGCCTCCCAAGAGACCCAGTACTTC. This encodes CASSERQASQETQYF.

The chain links TRBV19 to TRBJ1-4; D not resolved. Germline V lookup: CDR1 LNHDA, CDR2 SQIVND (reference sequence). Trimming left V 1 base short and J 0 bases short, with 6 bases between. CDR3 length: 15 residues. Here the CDR3 reads CASSIGNPTNEKLFF. The CDR3 DNA follows: TGTGCCAGTAGTATAGGGAACCCAACTAATGAAAAACTGTTTTTT.

This chain joins TRBV3-1 (or the pseudogene TRBV3-2) and TRBJ1-6; 7 bases line up with TRBD1. This CDR3 region has 13 residues. Looked up from germline, CDR1 is LGHDT and CDR2 is YNNKEL (reference sequence). Trimming cost V 6 bases and J 12 bases; bases outside gene matches: 8. This CDR3 is CASRRQGWGPLHF. The CDR3 nucleotides are TGTGCCAGCAGGAGACAGGGTTGGGGACCCCTCCACTTT.

The chain employs TRBV6-5 and TRBJ1-1; D gene unclear. The CDR3 covers 13 residues. CDR1 is MNHEY and CDR2 is SVGAGI in the germline V gene. Trimming removed 8 bases from V and 3 bases from J, with 13 bases in between. CDR3 sequence: CASSRGRDTEAFF. The CDR3 DNA reads as TGTGCCAGCTCTCGAGGACGGGACACTGAAGCTTTCTTT.

The V and J genes are TRBV20-1 and TRBJ1-1; D unclear. Germline CDR1 reads DFQATT; CDR2 reads SNEGSKA (reference sequence). This CDR3 has 11 residues. Trimming removed 5 bases at V and 2 bases at J, with 6 bases between. This chain's CDR3 is CSALPNTEAFF. The CDR3 DNA sequence: TGCAGTGCTCTCCCCAACACTGAAGCTTTCTTT.

This rearrangement joins TRBV5-5 to TRBJ1-6, with D perhaps matching TRBD1 (5 bases). Germline V gene lookup returns CDR1 SGHKS and CDR2 YYEKEE (reference sequence). V dropped 0 bases and J dropped 7 bases, with 14 bases sitting between them. This CDR3 has 16 amino acids. This chain's CDR3 is CASSLVGQGGNSPLHF. The CDR3 DNA sequence: TGTGCCAGCAGCTTGGTGGGGCAGGGAGGAAATTCACCCCTCCACTTT.

The chain couples TRBV11-2 to TRBJ2-5; a weak D match, TRBD2 (6 bases). CDR3 length: 14 amino acids. The germline gives CDR1 SGHAT, CDR2 FQNNGV. Trimming took off 5 bases at V and 1 base at J, with 11 bases between the two ends. The CDR3 DNA reads TGTGCCAGCAGCCCCCCGACTAGCCAAGAGACCCAGTACTTC. Protein: CASSPPTSQETQYF.

The chain recombines TRBV5-6 with TRBJ2-1, with 10 positions matching TRBD2. Germline CDR1 and CDR2: SGHDT and YYEEEE. The V gene end was trimmed by 4 bases and the J gene end by 2 bases; junction bases not matched to a gene: 3. The CDR3 is 15 residues long. The CDR3 sequence: CASSSGGGPYNEQFF. The CDR3 DNA follows: TGTGCCAGCAGCAGCGGGGGGGGCCCCTACAATGAGCAGTTCTTC. Full variable domain (outside the CDR3, taken from reference TRBV5-6 and TRBJ2-1): DAGVTQSPTHLIKTRGQQVTLRCSPKSGHDTVSWYQQALGQGPQFIFQYYEEEERQRGNFPDRFSGHQFPNYSSELNVNALLLGDSALYLCASSSGGGPYNEQFFGPGTRLTVL.

This sequence joins TRBV6-2 or TRBV6-3 and TRBJ2-7; D is unclear. Trimming cost V 2 bases and J 6 bases, with 5 bases left between them. The CDR3 consists of 11 residues. The germline V gene encodes CDR1 MNHEY and CDR2 SVGEGT. CDR3: CASSYRAEQYF. For the CDR3, the DNA is TGTGCCAGCAGTTACAGGGCCGAGCAGTACTTC.

This clone was recorded once. Other DNA sequences in this specimen translate into the identical CDR3. This rearrangement joins TRBV19 to TRBJ1-5; D may be TRBD1 (5 bases). CDR1 is LNHDA and CDR2 is SQIVND in the germline V gene (reference sequence). This CDR3 is built from 12 residues. Trimming stripped 3 bases from V and 5 bases from J, with 5 bases between. As DNA, the CDR3 is TGTGCCAGTAGTATCAGGGATCAGCCCCAGCATTTT. Its translation: CASSIRDQPQHF.

The CDR3 protein is CASSGTGNQPQHF. DNA for the CDR3: TGCGCCAGCAGCGGGACAGGCAATCAGCCCCAGCATTTT. This chain connects TRBV10-1 to TRBJ1-5; 7 bases are shared with TRBD1. V lost 6 bases and J lost 2; bases outside the gene matches: 1. The CDR3 consists of 13 residues. The germline CDR1 and CDR2 sequences are WNHNN and SYGVQD (reference sequence).

V is TRBV5-1 and J is TRBJ2-7; 7 positions agree with TRBD1. This CDR3 comprises 15 residues. The germline gives CDR1 SGHRS, CDR2 YFSETQ. Trimming took 5 bases from V and 0 from J; bases not matched to a gene: 8. The CDR3 is CASRPTGFSSYEQYF. The CDR3 DNA sequence: TGCGCCAGCAGACCGACAGGGTTTTCCTCCTACGAGCAGTACTTC.

The V and J genes are TRBV12-3 or TRBV12-4 and TRBJ1-6; TRBD1 matches 7 bases. Unmatched junction bases numbered 4, after V lost 10 bases and J lost 4 bases. This CDR3 contains 13 residues. CDR3 loop: CATQGDYNSPLHF. CDR3 DNA: TGTGCCACCCAGGGGGATTATAATTCACCCCTCCACTTT.